This passage covers 29 T cell receptor beta chains from one sample sequenced in a study of blood T cell repertoires in COVID-19. TCRdb's copy holds only in-frame clones and misses some; the assay was immunoSEQ multiplex PCR. The table includes roughly 130,000 clones, about 80% detected once. Sequencing used peripheral blood. These receptors were collected from an elderly woman with acute or convalescent COVID-19.

V gene TRBV5-1 combines with J gene TRBJ1-1; D ambiguous. V gave up 4 bases and J gave up 7 bases, with 11 bases separating them. In germline, CDR1 is SGHRS, CDR2 YFSETQ. CDR3 length: 12 amino acids. The CDR3 bases are TGCGCCAGCAGCAACGGTCTACTTGAAGCTTTCTTT. Its protein product is CASSNGLLEAFF.

The gene calls are TRBV6-5 and TRBJ1-1; D unclear. The CDR3 covers 12 residues. The V end was cut by 7 bases, the J end by 11 bases, with 17 bases between. Germline loops: CDR1 MNHEY, CDR2 SVGAGI. CDR3 nucleotide sequence: TGTGCCAGCACTTTACCGGGAGCCCAGGCTTTCTTT. The encoded protein is CASTLPGAQAFF.

The rearrangement links TRBV18 to TRBJ2-1; no clear D gene. Germline V CDR1 and CDR2: KGHSH, LQKENI. V was shortened by 2 bases and J by 7 bases, with 6 bases between the two germline ends. The CDR3 is made up of 12 amino acids. CDR3 sequence (DNA): TGTGCCAGCTCACCAATTCGGAATGAGCAGTTCTTC. Amino acids: CASSPIRNEQFF.

This clone has only a few counts. The chain couples TRBV9 to TRBJ2-1; D gene unclear. The V gene lost 9 bases and the J gene lost 2 bases, with 18 bases spanning the gap. The CDR3 has 15 amino acids. CDR1 SGDLS and CDR2 YYNGEE come from the germline V gene. The CDR3 here is CATSFGPQTYNEQFF. The CDR3 DNA follows: TGTGCCACTTCTTTTGGGCCGCAGACCTACAATGAGCAGTTCTTC.

The J gene is TRBJ2-6, the V gene TRBV5-1; D perhaps matches TRBD2 (5 bases). From germline, CDR1 is SGHRS and CDR2 YFSETQ. The CDR3 consists of 16 residues. The V and J ends lost 1 base and 2 bases respectively, with 10 bases between them. The CDR3 protein is CASSLIPEAGANVLTF. The CDR3 DNA reads TGCGCCAGCAGCTTGATTCCGGAGGCTGGGGCCAACGTCCTGACTTTC.

This clone was detected only a few times. The gene calls are TRBV18 and TRBJ1-3; D is uncertain. V was cut by 3 bases and J by 4 bases, with 10 bases left in between. CDR1 and CDR2 (germline): KGHSH, LQKENI. This CDR3 spans 14 amino acids. CDR3 region: CASSPESGGNTIYF. CDR3 nucleotide sequence: TGTGCCAGCTCACCTGAATCAGGAGGAAACACCATATATTTT.

The rearrangement uses TRBV30 and TRBJ1-5; maybe TRBD1 (5 bases). The ends were cut back, 4 bases at V and 6 bases at J, with 10 bases in the middle. The CDR3 consists of 12 residues. Germline CDR1 GTSNPN, CDR2 SVGIG (reference sequence). The CDR3 reads CAWNRGSQPQHF. In nucleotides, the CDR3 is TGTGCCTGGAATAGGGGAAGTCAGCCCCAGCATTTT.

The chain carries TRBV7-6 and TRBJ1-2; D call uncertain. The length of the CDR3 is 15 residues. V was cut by 1 base and J by 2 bases, with 11 bases left in between. The germline V gene encodes CDR1 SGHVS and CDR2 FNYEAQ. CDR3 sequence: CASSLGHSQNYGYTF. Written as DNA, the CDR3 is TGTGCCAGCAGCTTAGGCCACAGTCAGAACTATGGCTACACCTTC.

V usage is TRBV19 and J usage is TRBJ1-5; 9 bases agree with TRBD1. Germline CDR1 is LNHDA and CDR2 is SQIVND (reference sequence). The CDR3 runs to 16 residues. J lost 5 bases, V lost 3 bases, and 8 bases had no gene match. Here the CDR3 reads CASSIGGTGSYQPQHF. The CDR3 DNA reads TGTGCCAGTAGTATTGGCGGGACAGGGTCGTATCAGCCCCAGCATTTT.

The chain joins TRBV27 to TRBJ1-1, with D unclear. The CDR3 runs 13 residues. Germline V lookup: CDR1 MNHEY, CDR2 SMNVEV (reference sequence). Deletions cut 2 bases from V and 1 base from J, with 5 bases between. CDR3 nucleotide sequence: TGTGCCAGCAGTTTAGTCTCGAACACTGAAGCTTTCTTT. Translating it yields CASSLVSNTEAFF.

This clone was seen a single time. This rearrangement joins TRBV7-8 to TRBJ2-7, with 7 bases aligning to TRBD2. The CDR3 is 15 amino acids. The germline V gene has CDR1 SGHVS and CDR2 FQNEAQ. The ends lost 4 bases at V and 7 bases at J; junction bases unmatched: 13. The CDR3 here is CASSYGTAKAGEQYF. The CDR3 region has the DNA TGTGCCAGCAGCTACGGCACGGCGAAAGCGGGGGAGCAGTACTTC.

The chain links TRBV7-8 to TRBJ2-7; TRBD1 aligns across 7 bases. Trimming took 1 base from V and 6 from J; bases not matched to a gene: 9. The germline V gene has CDR1 SGHVS and CDR2 FQNEAQ. The length of the CDR3 is 15 residues. The CDR3 DNA follows: TGTGCCAGCAGCTTAGTCCCGCGACAGGGCAGCGAGCAGTACTTC. This gives the protein CASSLVPRQGSEQYF.

The CDR3 nucleotides are TGTGCCAGCAGCTTGGATGGGACAGGGACTGGATATTTT. The encoded protein is CASSLDGTGTGYF. V and J are TRBV5-4 and TRBJ1-3, with TRBD1 identical over 9 bases. Trimming removed 0 bases from V and 15 bases from J; junction bases left unmatched: 7. The CDR3 runs 13 residues. Per germline, CDR1 SGHNT and CDR2 YYREEE (reference sequence).

The rearrangement uses TRBV6-6 and TRBJ1-1, with D possibly matching TRBD1 (5 bases). The germline V gene has CDR1 MNHNY and CDR2 SVGAGI (reference sequence). The CDR3 runs to 13 residues. V lost 7 bases, J lost 4 bases, and 13 bases lay in between. The CDR3 is CASMGGRSTEAFF. The CDR3 DNA sequence: TGTGCCAGCATGGGGGGACGGAGCACTGAAGCTTTCTTT.

The chain uses TRBV4-1 and TRBJ2-3; a possible D gene is TRBD1 (6 bases). The V end lost 4 bases, the J end lost 4 bases, and 18 bases lay between the germline ends. Per germline, CDR1 MGHRA and CDR2 YSYEKL. The CDR3 has 16 amino acids. CDR3 amino acids: CASSPTRLEGADTQYF. CDR3 sequence (DNA): TGCGCCAGCAGCCCGACCCGTCTTGAGGGGGCAGATACGCAGTATTTT.

J is TRBJ1-1 and V is TRBV21-1; the tabulated D call, TRBD1, remains unverified against the DNA. TRBV21-1 is listed as a pseudogene. This CDR3 spans 14 amino acids. Here the CDR3 reads CASSNGGDNTEAFF. DNA of the CDR3: TGTGCCAGCAGCAATGGGGGCGATAACACTGAAGCTTTCTTT.

CDR3: CASSEKTPGGSGNTIYF. For the CDR3, the DNA is TGCGCCAGCAGTGAGAAGACACCGGGAGGCTCTGGAAACACCATATATTTT. The gene calls are TRBV10-1 and TRBJ1-3; D remains ambiguous. Germline V gene data show CDR1 as WNHNN and CDR2 as SYGVQD (reference sequence). CDR3 length: 17 residues. V was trimmed by 2 bases and J by 0 bases, leaving 14 bases between them.

V gene TRBV5-4 combines with J gene TRBJ2-1; 7 positions match TRBD1. V shed 0 bases and J 10 bases; nucleotides not matched to a gene: 4. Germline V lookup: CDR1 SGHNT, CDR2 YYREEE (reference sequence). CDR3 length: 13 amino acids. CDR3 sequence (DNA): TGTGCCAGCAGCTTGGACCAGGGGGAGGAGCAGTTCTTC. Protein: CASSLDQGEEQFF.

This sequence joins TRBV2 and TRBJ2-3; 8 bases agree with TRBD1. After removal of 7 bases from V and 2 bases from J, the junction contained 8 bases not matched to a gene. The CDR3 totals 15 residues. Germline CDR1 is SNHLY and CDR2 is FYNNEI. CDR3 sequence: CASNSGTGNTDTQYF. CDR3 DNA: TGTGCCAGCAATTCCGGGACAGGTAACACAGATACGCAGTATTTT.

CDR3 coding DNA: TGCGCCAGCAGCCAAGGCCCCAGGAAGACCGGGACAGGGGCGCGGACAGATACGCAGTATTTT. Translating it yields CASSQGPRKTGTGARTDTQYF. The chain links TRBV4-3 to TRBJ2-3; TRBD1 matches 10 bases. Trimming removed 1 base from V and 3 bases from J; junction bases left unmatched: 19. The CDR3 has 21 amino acids. The germline gives CDR1 LGHNA, CDR2 YSLEER.

The genes are TRBV9 and TRBJ2-2; 11 nucleotides agree with TRBD2. J gave up 7 bases and V 4 bases, and 9 bases lay outside the gene matches. Per germline, CDR1 SGDLS and CDR2 YYNGEE. The length of the CDR3 is 16 residues. CDR3 in amino acids: CASSPSSGGYDGELFF. The CDR3 DNA sequence: TGTGCCAGCAGCCCCTCTAGCGGGGGGTACGACGGGGAGCTGTTTTTT.

This rearrangement joins TRBV30 to TRBJ1-1; D perhaps matches TRBD1 (5 bases). Between the trimmed V and J ends, which lost 3 bases and 8 bases, there was a span of 16 bases. The germline V gene has CDR1 GTSNPN and CDR2 SVGIG (reference sequence). The CDR3 spans 13 residues. The CDR3 sequence is CAWSANRDLEAFF. The CDR3, as DNA: TGTGCCTGGAGCGCCAATCGGGACTTGGAAGCTTTCTTT.

The J gene is TRBJ2-1, the V gene TRBV3-1 (or the pseudogene TRBV3-2), with 12 bases aligning to TRBD2. The CDR3 length is 16 residues. Losses at the gene ends were 4 bases for V and 8 bases for J; bases not matched to a gene: 9. The germline V gene has CDR1 LGHDT and CDR2 YNNKEL (reference sequence). CDR3 amino acids: CASSRQLTSGGDEQFF. In DNA form, the CDR3 reads TGTGCCAGCAGCCGCCAGCTGACTAGCGGGGGAGATGAGCAGTTCTTC.

This chain connects TRBV27 to TRBJ2-5; D is uncertain. This CDR3 is 14 amino acids long. V lost 2 bases and J lost 2, with 9 bases in between. Germline CDR1 reads MNHEY; CDR2 reads SMNVEV (reference sequence). The CDR3 loop is CASSLRRRQETQYF. CDR3 DNA sequence: TGTGCCAGCAGTTTAAGACGGAGACAAGAGACCCAGTACTTC.

The J gene is TRBJ1-2, the V gene TRBV18; weak D call: TRBD1 (5 bases). Trimming pared 3 bases from V and 4 bases from J, leaving 15 bases between. CDR1 KGHSH and CDR2 LQKENI come from the germline V gene. The length of the CDR3 is 15 residues. The CDR3 is CASSPLDRDFYGYTF. The DNA for the CDR3 is TGTGCCAGCTCACCGCTTGACCGGGACTTCTATGGCTACACCTTC.

The V call is TRBV19, the J call TRBJ1-2; 9 bases agree with TRBD1. The CDR3 length is 16 residues. V shed 3 bases, J shed 8 bases, and the junction held 13 bases outside the gene matches. From germline, CDR1 is LNHDA and CDR2 SQIVND (reference sequence). The CDR3 DNA reads as TGTGCCAGTAGTATGTGGACAGGGGTTCCCTCGAGAGGCTACACCTTC. It codes for CASSMWTGVPSRGYTF.

The rearrangement uses TRBV6-5 and TRBJ1-3; the D gene is possibly TRBD1 (5 bases). V lost 6 bases and J 4 bases, leaving 16 bases between the germline ends. CDR3 length: 15 residues. Germline CDR1 MNHEY, CDR2 SVGAGI. In DNA form, the CDR3 reads TGTGCCAGCAGGCGGGACGAGGGGTACGGAAACACCATATATTTT. This codes for CASRRDEGYGNTIYF.

The rearrangement joins TRBV4-3 to TRBJ1-2, with D maybe TRBD1 (5 bases). CDR1 is LGHNA, CDR2 YSLEER, per germline. The CDR3 extends over 16 amino acids. V was clipped by 5 bases and J by 4 bases, with 20 bases between them. In nucleotides, the CDR3 is TGCGCCAGCAGCGCCTTCCCCCAGGGTTTCGGCTATGGCTACACCTTC. Amino acid sequence: CASSAFPQGFGYGYTF.

The rearrangement joins TRBV5-8 to TRBJ1-1, with 7 bases that match TRBD1. Germline CDR1 is SGHTS and CDR2 is YDEGEE. Trimming cost V 3 bases and J 6 bases; bases outside gene matches: 5. The CDR3 has 13 residues. The CDR3 DNA is TGTGCCAGCAGCTATAACAGGGGCTCTGAAGCTTTCTTT. Amino acids: CASSYNRGSEAFF.